A selection of T cell receptor beta chains follows, all from one sample in a study of blood T cells in healthy people across ages. TCRdb fed the 5' RACE reads into MiXCR, producing one record per CDR3 protein. The data hold about 650,000 distinct CDR3 sequences, with about a third observed a single time. The sequenced material came from blood. The receptors shown here come from a woman of 80 years or more in good health. CDR3s include the opening cysteine and the closing phenylalanine or tryptophan. Each record gives: V gene, D gene, J gene, clone size, CDR3 DNA, CDR3 protein. The D gene is left open where the match is weak. Some rows have no size entry. The others give once, few or many, or a class for an expanded clone.

>TRBV7-3|TRBD2|TRBJ2-1|many
TGTGCCAGCAGCTCTCTAGCGGGGACCACCCACAATGAGCAGTTCTTC
CASSSLAGTTHNEQFF
>TRBV11-2|NA|TRBJ2-1|many
TGTGCCAGCACCCCGGATGTAGGGGGTGTGAATGAGCAGTTCTTC
CASTPDVGGVNEQFF
>TRBV7-9|TRBD1|TRBJ2-1|few
TGTGCCAGCAGCCCTACCGGGACAGGGTACAATGAGCAGTTCTTC
CASSPTGTGYNEQFF
>TRBV19|TRBD2|TRBJ2-2|NA
TGTGCCAGTATTCTCGGGGGGGGGAGGAACACCGGGGAGCTGTTTTTT
CASILGGGRNTGELFF
>TRBV19|NA|TRBJ2-5|many
TGTGCCACTGGGGGCCGGAGCTTCGAGACCCAGTACTTC
CATGGRSFETQYF
>TRBV28|NA|TRBJ2-7|many
TGTGCCAGCATCCCCCACCTGAGCTCCTACGAGCAGTACTTC
CASIPHLSSYEQYF
>TRBV19|TRBD1|TRBJ1-2|NA
TGTGCCAGTAGTCCCTCGACAGGGTTCGACTATGGCTACACCTTC
CASSPSTGFDYGYTF
>TRBV6-5|NA|TRBJ1-5|NA
TGTGCCAGCAGGCTTACAGGGTATAGCAATCAGCCCCAGCATTTT
CASRLTGYSNQPQHF
>TRBV27|TRBD2|TRBJ2-5|many
TGTGCCAGCAGTTCCCCGCTGGGACAGGGACTAGCGGGGGGGAACAAAGAGACCCAGTACTTC
CASSSPLGQGLAGGNKETQYF
>TRBV5-1|NA|TRBJ2-3|many
TGCGCCAGCAGGGAAGGGGGATCCGATACGCAGTATTTT
CASREGGSDTQYF
>TRBV9|NA|TRBJ1-2|many
TGTGCCAGCAGCACGCGGTCCGGGGTTAATGGCTACACCTTC
CASSTRSGVNGYTF
>TRBV6-5|TRBD1|TRBJ1-5|NA
TGTGCCAGCAGGCCCCGACAGGGTAGCAATCAGCCCCAGCATTTT
CASRPRQGSNQPQHF
>TRBV24-1|TRBD1|TRBJ2-7|NA
TGTGCCACCAGTGACGGGGGACAGGGGGCAGACGAGCAGTACTTC
CATSDGGQGADEQYF